This paragraph reports one TCR beta chain. This sample is drawn from a study of shared clonotypes between healthy human individuals. TCRdb keeps only in-frame clones here, not all; method: immunoSEQ multiplex PCR. The sample includes hundreds of thousands of clones, around 78% seen only once; the top ten take 1.5% to 2%. J lost 7 bases, V lost 6 bases, and 6 bases had no gene match. From germline, CDR1 is SGHRS and CDR2 YFSETQ. This CDR3 spans 13 amino acids. Donors had no recently reported acute infections or vaccinations and were HIV-negative. The source material was memory CD4+ T cells sorted from blood. As to subset: CD45RA-negative fraction. The source of this sequence is a woman aged 30 to 39 in good health. This sequence joins TRBV5-1 and TRBJ1-4; 7 positions agree with TRBD1. CDR3 nucleotides: TGCGCCAGCACTGAGAACAGGGGTGAAAAACTGTTTTTT. This encodes CASTENRGEKLFF.